The 10 T cell receptor beta chains in this list originate from one sample, sequenced in a study of post-analysis software for immune sequencing data. Regarding the study as a whole: Roughly 5 TRBV segments occurring more often in patients than controls included TRBV5-6, TRBV5-1 and TRBV20-1.

Incorporated into the TCR beta cDNA libraries were unique molecular identifiers, which served to reduce PCR and sequencing biases. TCRdb redid the calling of the PCR reads with MiXCR, one entry per CDR3 protein. The sample includes hundreds of thousands of distinct CDR3 sequences, 53% of them seen just once. Their specific antigens are unknown. Sequenced material: blood. Receptors originate from a girl between 5 and 17 years old with multiple sclerosis.

The chain combines TRBV15 with TRBJ2-5, with 8 bases lining up with TRBD1. The DNA end favors TRBJ2-7, so the J call may be wrong. The germline V gene encodes CDR1 LNHNV and CDR2 YYDKDF (reference sequence). CDR3 size: 16 residues. The CDR3 DNA reads TGTGCCACCAGCAGACGGGGACAGGCGATATCCTACGAGCAGTACTTC. This codes for CATSRRGQAISYEQYF.

J is TRBJ1-2 and V is TRBV7-9; 9 bases agree with TRBD1. This CDR3 comprises 14 residues. Germline V gene sequence: CDR1 SEHNR, CDR2 FQNEAQ (reference sequence). The V gene end was trimmed by 5 bases and the J gene end by 6 bases; junction bases not matched to a gene: 7. In nucleotides, the CDR3 is TGTGCCAGCAGCCCACAGGGGGCAAGGGATGGCTACACCTTC. Protein product: CASSPQGARDGYTF.

This clonotype has just a few counts. The chain combines TRBV7-2 with TRBJ2-7, with TRBD2 matching 14 bases. Germline V lookup: CDR1 SGHTA, CDR2 FQGNSA. The V gene end was trimmed by 1 base and the J gene end by 3 bases; junction bases not matched to a gene: 8. This CDR3 spans 18 amino acids. CDR3: CASSLVRLAGGPGYEQYF. In DNA, the CDR3 is TGTGCCAGCAGCTTAGTCAGACTAGCGGGAGGGCCAGGCTACGAGCAGTACTTC. The full variable domain, its missing parts supplied by reference TRBV7-2 and TRBJ2-7, is GAGVSQSPSNKVTEKGKDVELRCDPISGHTALYWYRQSLGQGLEFLIYFQGNSAPDKSGLPSDRFSAERTGGSVSTLTIQRTQQEDSAVYLCASSLVRLAGGPGYEQYFGPGTRLTVT.

This chain uses TRBV10-2 with TRBJ1-2; D unresolved. The V end was cut by 0 bases, the J end by 7 bases, with 9 bases between. CDR3 size: 13 residues. Germline CDR1 reads WSHSY; CDR2 reads SAAADI. This CDR3 reads CASSESRLSGYTF. The DNA of the CDR3 is TGCGCCAGCAGTGAGTCAAGACTGAGTGGCTACACCTTC.

The chain has TRBV25-1 and TRBJ2-3, with 7 positions matching TRBD1. CDR1 is MGHDK and CDR2 is SYGVNS in the germline V gene. Trimming took 8 bases from V and 1 from J; bases not matched to a gene: 12. CDR3 length: 16 residues. CDR3: CASGTGDPRGTDTQYF. The DNA of the CDR3 is TGTGCCAGCGGAACAGGGGACCCTCGCGGCACAGATACGCAGTATTTT.

The V and J genes are TRBV7-3 and TRBJ2-1, with TRBD2 identical over 14 bases. Germline-derived CDR1 and CDR2 are SGHTA and FQGTGA. The CDR3 is 13 residues long. J lost 13 bases, V lost 5 bases, and 4 bases had no gene match. The CDR3 sequence: CASSATSGGAQFF. The CDR3 DNA sequence: TGTGCCAGCAGCGCGACTAGCGGGGGGGCTCAGTTCTTC.

This clonotype was seen a handful of times. The V and J genes are TRBV29-1 and TRBJ2-1, with 7 bases matching TRBD2. CDR3 length: 14 amino acids. Looked up from germline, CDR1 is SQVTM and CDR2 is ANQGSEA. With 7 bases clipped from V and 3 bases from J, the junction kept 9 bases outside the gene matches. CDR3: CSAYSPSGYNEQFF. Here the CDR3 DNA reads TGCAGCGCCTACTCACCTAGCGGCTACAATGAGCAGTTCTTC.

This clonotype was found a few times. The chain combines TRBV3-1 with TRBJ2-6; the D is unclear. V was clipped by 1 base and J by 0 bases, with 4 bases between them. From germline, CDR1 is LGHDT and CDR2 YNNKEL (reference sequence). The CDR3 spans 15 residues. This CDR3 reads CASSQARSGANVLTF. In DNA, the CDR3 is TGTGCCAGCAGCCAAGCGCGCTCTGGGGCCAACGTCCTGACTTTC.

The V and J genes are TRBV20-1 and TRBJ2-3; 10 bases align to TRBD2. With V trimmed by 4 bases and J by 0 bases, 7 bases remained unmatched. CDR1 and CDR2 from the germline V gene are DFQATT and SNEGSKA (reference sequence). This CDR3 spans 16 amino acids. For the CDR3, the DNA is TGCAGTGCTACACCCCCGACTAGCGGGAGCACAGATACGCAGTATTTT. This sequence encodes CSATPPTSGSTDTQYF.

Only a few counts were recorded for this clonotype. This rearrangement joins TRBV5-1 to TRBJ2-1; TRBD2 agrees at 15 bases. J was trimmed by 7 bases and V by 3 bases; bases with no gene match: 2. Germline-derived CDR1 and CDR2 are SGHRS and YFSETQ. The CDR3 has 15 residues. In DNA, the CDR3 is TGCGCCAGCAGCTGGACTAGCGGGAGGGGTAATGAGCAGTTCTTC. This sequence encodes CASSWTSGRGNEQFF.